A single sample is the source of the 15 T cell receptor beta chains below, sequenced in a study of cytomegalovirus exposure and HLA in healthy donors. This table comes from immunoSEQ multiplex PCR, and its TCRdb copy is limited to in-frame clones, with some not included. The table shows 130,000 or so clones, with 85% to 90% occurring only once. The specimen sequenced was PBMCs. The receptors stem from a woman in her twenties or thirties in good health and CMV-seropositive.

V gene TRBV5-1 combines with J gene TRBJ1-2; D gene unclear. This CDR3 contains 13 residues. Germline-derived CDR1 and CDR2 are SGHRS and YFSETQ. The V end lost 0 bases, the J end lost 3 bases, and 6 bases lay between the germline ends. The CDR3 nucleotides read TGCGCCAGCAGCTTGGGAACGGACTATGGCTACACCTTC. Amino acids: CASSLGTDYGYTF.

The rearrangement links TRBV4-1 to TRBJ1-1, with D uncertain. The V gene's germline CDR1 is MGHRA and CDR2 YSYEKL. V was pared by 0 bases and J by 7 bases, with 12 bases between. The CDR3 is made up of 14 amino acids. The CDR3 loop reads CASSQDLANLEAFF. In nucleotides, the CDR3 is TGCGCCAGCAGCCAAGATCTAGCAAACCTTGAAGCTTTCTTT.

This chain connects TRBV5-1 to TRBJ2-3; perhaps TRBD2 as D (6 bases). V lost 7 bases and J lost 2, with 20 bases in between. The CDR3 runs 16 residues. The germline V gene encodes CDR1 SGHRS and CDR2 YFSETQ. CDR3 DNA sequence: TGCGCCAGCGGCAGCGAGTCGGGACTCCCCACAGATACGCAGTATTTT. Translation gives CASGSESGLPTDTQYF.

The chain employs TRBV2 and TRBJ2-7, with TRBD2 matching over 10 bases. Germline loops: CDR1 SNHLY, CDR2 FYNNEI. CDR3 length equals 13 residues. With 8 bases clipped from V and 4 bases from J, the junction kept 5 bases outside the gene matches. The CDR3 loop reads CASHSGRMYEQYF. Here the CDR3 DNA reads TGTGCCAGCCATAGCGGGAGGATGTACGAGCAGTACTTC. Full variable domain (rest looked up from reference TRBV2 and TRBJ2-7): EPEVTQTPSHQVTQMGQEVILRCVPISNHLYFYWYRQILGQKVEFLVSFYNNEISEKSEIFDDQFSVERPDGSNFTLKIRSTKLEDSAMYFCASHSGRMYEQYFGPGTRLTVT.

The chain has TRBV6-1 and TRBJ2-7; 8 positions match TRBD2. V shed 7 bases, J shed 0 bases, and the junction held 8 bases outside the gene matches. The CDR3 loop spans 15 amino acids. Germline loops: CDR1 MNHNS, CDR2 SASEGT. The CDR3 reads CASKPGGYISYEQYF. CDR3 sequence (DNA): TGTGCCAGCAAACCGGGGGGGTACATCTCCTACGAGCAGTACTTC.

V usage is TRBV15 and J usage is TRBJ2-7; D call uncertain. Germline CDR1 LNHNV, CDR2 YYDKDF (reference sequence). CDR3 length equals 14 residues. Trimming took 0 bases from V and 2 from J, leaving 8 bases between them. The CDR3: CATSREGTTYEQYF. The CDR3, as DNA: TGTGCCACCAGCAGAGAGGGCACCACCTACGAGCAGTACTTC.

The chain recombines TRBV11-2 with TRBJ1-6; TRBD1 matches 8 bases. With V trimmed by 5 bases and J by 9 bases, 6 bases remained unmatched. The CDR3 has 14 amino acids. Germline values: CDR1 SGHAT, CDR2 FQNNGV. CDR3 residues: CASSLGQVGSPLHF. The CDR3 nucleotides read TGTGCCAGCAGCCTGGGACAGGTGGGTTCACCCCTCCACTTT.

This chain connects TRBV2 to TRBJ2-5; no clear D. V was clipped by 2 bases and J by 5 bases, with 6 bases between them. CDR3 length: 12 residues. Per the germline V gene, CDR1 is SNHLY and CDR2 is FYNNEI. The CDR3 region has the DNA TGTGCCAGCAGTGAATTCGGGGAGACCCAGTACTTC. Translating it yields CASSEFGETQYF.

This rearrangement joins TRBV4-1 to TRBJ1-1; TRBD1 might be the D (5 bases). There are 13 residues in the CDR3. CDR1 and CDR2 from the germline V gene are MGHRA and YSYEKL. Trimming removed 4 bases from V and 7 bases from J, with 13 bases in between. DNA of the CDR3: TGCGCCAGCAGCCGGGAGGGGAGAAGTGAAGCTTTCTTT. Translated: CASSREGRSEAFF.

This chain connects TRBV28 to TRBJ2-5, with TRBD1 matching 8 bases. V shed 7 bases and J 5 bases; nucleotides not matched to a gene: 12. The CDR3 length is 15 residues. CDR1 and CDR2 from the germline V gene are MDHEN and SYDVKM. CDR3 protein: CASKPDREDAETQYF. CDR3 in DNA: TGTGCCAGCAAACCGGACAGGGAAGATGCGGAGACCCAGTACTTC.

The CDR3 DNA sequence: TGTGCCAGCAGCCCGAACCGGGACAATGAGCAGTTCTTC. Translation gives CASSPNRDNEQFF. The chain joins TRBV7-3 to TRBJ2-1, with no clear D. V gave up 5 bases and J gave up 5 bases, with 10 bases separating them. Germline loops: CDR1 SGHTA, CDR2 FQGTGA. The CDR3 is made up of 13 amino acids.

The V gene is TRBV7-2, the J gene TRBJ2-1, with TRBD2 matching 9 bases. This CDR3 comprises 15 residues. CDR1 SGHTA and CDR2 FQGNSA come from the germline V gene. With V trimmed by 0 bases and J by 9 bases, 6 bases remained unmatched. CDR3 region: CASSLADIAGAEQFF. CDR3 in DNA: TGTGCCAGCAGCTTAGCGGACATAGCGGGAGCTGAGCAGTTCTTC.

CDR3 residues: CASSMRTGHGNQPQHF. Here the CDR3 DNA reads TGTGCCAGTAGTATGCGGACAGGGCATGGCAATCAGCCCCAGCATTTT. This chain connects TRBV19 to TRBJ1-5, with 8 bases aligning to TRBD1. This CDR3 comprises 16 residues. Per the germline V gene, CDR1 is LNHDA and CDR2 is SQIVND (reference sequence). The ends lost 3 bases at V and 2 bases at J; junction bases unmatched: 6. Combining the CDR3 with reference TRBV19 and TRBJ1-5 gives the whole variable domain DGGITQSPKYLFRKEGQNVTLSCEQNLNHDAMYWYRQDPGQGLRLIYYSQIVNDFQKGDIAEGYSVSREKKESFPLTVTSAQKNPTAFYLCASSMRTGHGNQPQHFGDGTRLSIL.

The chain has TRBV6-1 and TRBJ1-5; D gene uncertain. The CDR3 totals 14 residues. Per germline, CDR1 MNHNS and CDR2 SASEGT. Trimming left V 0 bases short and J 7 bases short, with 10 bases between. The CDR3 spells CASSEARSRQPQHF. DNA for the CDR3: TGTGCCAGCAGTGAAGCCCGTAGTAGACAGCCCCAGCATTTT.

V gene TRBV9 combines with J gene TRBJ2-5; 9 bases map to TRBD1. The CDR3 length is 13 residues. Germline-derived CDR1 and CDR2 are SGDLS and YYNGEE. V was clipped by 6 bases and J by 3 bases; unmatched bases: 3. In DNA form, the CDR3 reads TGTGCCAGCAACCGGGACAGGGAAGAGACCCAGTACTTC. Translation: CASNRDREETQYF.